Included here is one T cell receptor beta chain sequence, with context. This sample was included in a study of blood T cell repertoires in COVID-19. Study-level information: In each case, the material was cDNA or gDNA derived from T cells, B-cell-depleted T cells, or PBMCs.

Method: immunoSEQ multiplex PCR; TCRdb's copy keeps in-frame clones and lacks some. The table lists 200,000 to 250,000 clones, approximately 80% of them singletons. Trimming left V 5 bases short and J 2 bases short, with 7 bases between. Germline CDR1 is MNHEY and CDR2 is SVGAGI. The CDR3 loop spans 13 amino acids. Which cohort a participant joined came from the clinical history participants gave. V is TRBV6-5 and J is TRBJ1-3, with D perhaps TRBD1 (5 bases). Sequencing was performed on PBMCs or T cells enriched from blood (not recorded which). This receptor was obtained from a woman aged 55-70 years who had recovered from COVID-19. The CDR3 coding sequence is TGTGCCAGCAGTCAGGGTACTGGAAACACCATATATTTT. Protein sequence: CASSQGTGNTIYF.